The rows below give T cell receptor beta chains drawn from one sample of a study of T-cell reconstitution after alpha-beta-depleted transplantation in children. Using its own MiXCR run on the PCR reads, TCRdb lists one record per CDR3 protein. Among 90,000 to 130,000 distinct CDR3 sequences listed, about 9.3% were seen once. Sequencing was performed on PBMCs from the stem cell graft donor, taken from the stem cell graft. These receptor sequences come from a human donor who donated a stem cell graft to a child with acute lymphoblastic leukemia. CDR3s include the opening cysteine and the closing phenylalanine or tryptophan. The D gene is left open where the match is weak. Clone size is given for some rows only: seen once, a few or many times, or a class if the clone is expanded.

v_call: TRBV20-1
clone_size: NA
d_call: TRBD1
j_call: TRBJ2-2
cdr3_aa: CSAYGQGEAIASTGELFF
cdr3_nt: TGCAGTGCTTATGGACAGGGAGAGGCCATTGCGAGCACCGGGGAGCTGTTTTTT

v_call: TRBV3-1
clone_size: NA
d_call: NA
j_call: TRBJ2-6
cdr3_aa: CATSQCHTRSGANVLTF
cdr3_nt: TGTGCCACCAGCCAATGTCACACCCGCTCTGGGGCCAACGTCCTGACTTTC

v_call: TRBV20-1
clone_size: many
d_call: NA
j_call: TRBJ1-5
cdr3_aa: CSARSPHRPGKYQPQHF
cdr3_nt: TGCAGTGCTAGATCTCCCCATCGGCCAGGGAAATATCAGCCCCAGCATTTT

v_call: TRBV7-2
clone_size: many
d_call: TRBD2
j_call: TRBJ2-3
cdr3_aa: CASSPPGLAGVIDTQYF
cdr3_nt: TGTGCCAGCAGCCCACCGGGACTAGCGGGAGTTATAGATACGCAGTATTTT

v_call: TRBV5-1
clone_size: many
d_call: TRBD2
j_call: TRBJ2-5
cdr3_aa: CASSLSGRDGQETQYF
cdr3_nt: TGCGCCAGCAGCTTGTCAGGGAGGGACGGCCAAGAGACCCAGTACTTC

v_call: TRBV21-1
clone_size: many
d_call: NA
j_call: TRBJ2-5
cdr3_aa: CASSNLRQGQETQYF
cdr3_nt: TGTGCCAGCAGCAACCTCCGACAGGGCCAAGAGACCCAGTACTTC

v_call: TRBV4-2
clone_size: many
d_call: NA
j_call: TRBJ1-6
cdr3_aa: CASTYGQLEGNSPLHF
cdr3_nt: TGTGCCAGCACCTATGGACAGCTTGAGGGGAATTCACCCCTCCACTTT

v_call: TRBV20-1
clone_size: many
d_call: NA
j_call: TRBJ1-4
cdr3_aa: CSARAPSLPEKLFF
cdr3_nt: TGCAGTGCTAGAGCCCCTTCGTTACCCGAAAAACTGTTTTTT

v_call: TRBV25-1
clone_size: many
d_call: NA
j_call: TRBJ2-7
cdr3_aa: CASREGWYEQYF
cdr3_nt: TGTGCCAGCAGGGAGGGTTGGTACGAGCAGTACTTC

v_call: TRBV6-1
clone_size: many
d_call: NA
j_call: TRBJ2-7
cdr3_aa: CASSKPGRYEQYF
cdr3_nt: TGTGCCAGCAGTAAACCAGGGAGATACGAGCAGTACTTC

v_call: TRBV5-1
clone_size: many
d_call: NA
j_call: TRBJ2-3
cdr3_aa: CASSLPGRWRGTQYF
cdr3_nt: TGCGCCAGCAGCTTGCCCGGTCGGTGGAGGGGTACGCAGTATTTT

v_call: TRBV12-3/TRBV12-4
clone_size: many
d_call: TRBD2
j_call: TRBJ2-2
cdr3_aa: CASSSAGALAGANTGELFF
cdr3_nt: TGTGCCAGCAGTTCCGCCGGGGCCCTAGCGGGGGCTAACACCGGGGAGCTGTTTTTT

v_call: TRBV12-3/TRBV12-4
clone_size: many
d_call: NA
j_call: TRBJ1-1
cdr3_aa: CASRVANTEAFF
cdr3_nt: TGTGCCAGCAGAGTTGCTAACACTGAAGCTTTCTTT

v_call: TRBV5-1
clone_size: NA
d_call: NA
j_call: TRBJ2-6
cdr3_aa: CASSLETGPSGANGLTF
cdr3_nt: TGCGCCAGCAGCTTGGAGACCGGTCCCTCTGGGGCCAACGGCCTGACTTTC

v_call: TRBV5-1
clone_size: many
d_call: TRBD1
j_call: TRBJ2-5
cdr3_aa: CASSPGDSRTETQYF
cdr3_nt: TGCGCCAGCAGCCCCGGGGACAGTAGGACTGAGACCCAGTACTTC

v_call: TRBV5-1
clone_size: many
d_call: NA
j_call: TRBJ1-5
cdr3_aa: CASSLEGTPNQPQHF
cdr3_nt: TGCGCCAGCAGCTTGGAAGGGACCCCTAATCAGCCCCAGCATTTT

v_call: TRBV30
clone_size: NA
d_call: NA
j_call: TRBJ1-2
cdr3_aa: CAWSVRTDFYGYTF
cdr3_nt: TGTGCCTGGAGTGTACGTACAGACTTCTATGGCTACACCTTC

v_call: TRBV13
clone_size: many
d_call: NA
j_call: TRBJ1-3
cdr3_aa: CASSLKVNTIYF
cdr3_nt: TGTGCCAGCAGCTTAAAAGTAAACACCATATATTTT

v_call: TRBV29-1
clone_size: many
d_call: NA
j_call: TRBJ2-3
cdr3_aa: CSVDGGTDTQYF
cdr3_nt: TGCAGCGTTGATGGCGGCACAGATACGCAGTATTTT

v_call: TRBV27
clone_size: many
d_call: NA
j_call: TRBJ2-5
cdr3_aa: CASSVSIDLQETQYF
cdr3_nt: TGTGCCAGCAGTGTTTCCATAGACTTACAAGAGACCCAGTACTTC

v_call: TRBV20-1
clone_size: many
d_call: TRBD1
j_call: TRBJ2-5
cdr3_aa: CSARDRKGANAETQYF
cdr3_nt: TGCAGTGCTAGAGATCGGAAGGGGGCGAATGCAGAGACCCAGTACTTC

v_call: TRBV5-1
clone_size: many
d_call: TRBD2
j_call: TRBJ2-7
cdr3_aa: CASRRGASDEQYF
cdr3_nt: TGCGCCAGCAGGCGGGGGGCGAGCGACGAGCAGTACTTC